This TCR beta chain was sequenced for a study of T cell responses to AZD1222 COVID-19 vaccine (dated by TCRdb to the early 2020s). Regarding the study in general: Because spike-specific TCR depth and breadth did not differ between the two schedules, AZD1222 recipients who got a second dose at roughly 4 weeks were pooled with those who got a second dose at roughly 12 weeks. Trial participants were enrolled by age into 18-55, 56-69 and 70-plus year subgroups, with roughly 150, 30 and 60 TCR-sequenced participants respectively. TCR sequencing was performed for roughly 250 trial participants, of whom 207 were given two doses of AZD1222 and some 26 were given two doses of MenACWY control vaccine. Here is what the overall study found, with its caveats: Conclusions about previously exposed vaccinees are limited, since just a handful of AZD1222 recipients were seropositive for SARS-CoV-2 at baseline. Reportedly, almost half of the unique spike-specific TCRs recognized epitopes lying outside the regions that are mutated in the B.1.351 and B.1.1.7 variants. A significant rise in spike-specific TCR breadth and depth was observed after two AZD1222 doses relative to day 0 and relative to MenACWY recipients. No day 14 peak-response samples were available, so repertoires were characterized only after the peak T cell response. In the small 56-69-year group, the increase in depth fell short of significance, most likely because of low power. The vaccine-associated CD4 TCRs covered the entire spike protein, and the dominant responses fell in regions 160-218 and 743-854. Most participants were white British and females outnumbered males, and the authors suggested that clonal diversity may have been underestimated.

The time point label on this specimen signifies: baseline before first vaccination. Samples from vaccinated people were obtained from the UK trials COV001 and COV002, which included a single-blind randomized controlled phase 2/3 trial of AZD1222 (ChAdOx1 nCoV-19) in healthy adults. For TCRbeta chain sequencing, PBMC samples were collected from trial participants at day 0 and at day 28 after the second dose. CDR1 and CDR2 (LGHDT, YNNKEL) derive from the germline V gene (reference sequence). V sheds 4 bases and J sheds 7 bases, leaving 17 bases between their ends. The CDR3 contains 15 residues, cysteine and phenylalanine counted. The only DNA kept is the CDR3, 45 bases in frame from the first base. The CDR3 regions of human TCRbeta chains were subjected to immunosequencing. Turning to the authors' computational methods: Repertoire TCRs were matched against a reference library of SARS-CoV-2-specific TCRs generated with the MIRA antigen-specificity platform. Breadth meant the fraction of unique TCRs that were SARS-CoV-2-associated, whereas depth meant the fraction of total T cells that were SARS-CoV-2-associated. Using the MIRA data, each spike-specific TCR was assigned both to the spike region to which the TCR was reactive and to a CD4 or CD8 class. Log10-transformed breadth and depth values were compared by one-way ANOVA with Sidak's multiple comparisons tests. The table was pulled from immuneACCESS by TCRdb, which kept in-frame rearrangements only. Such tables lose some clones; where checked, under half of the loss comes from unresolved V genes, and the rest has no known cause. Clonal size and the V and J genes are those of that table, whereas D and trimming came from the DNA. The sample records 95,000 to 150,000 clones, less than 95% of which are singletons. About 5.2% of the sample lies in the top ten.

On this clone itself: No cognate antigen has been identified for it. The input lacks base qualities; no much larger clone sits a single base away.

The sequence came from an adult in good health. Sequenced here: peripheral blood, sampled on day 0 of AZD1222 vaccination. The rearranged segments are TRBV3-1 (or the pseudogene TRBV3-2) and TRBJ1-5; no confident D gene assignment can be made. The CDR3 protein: CASSPTVGGSQPQHF. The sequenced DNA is TGTGCCAGCAGCCCCACGGTCGGCGGGAGCCAGCCCCAGCATTTT.